The 14 T cell receptor beta chains reported below all come from one sample, sequenced in a study of shared clonotypes between healthy human individuals. The method was immunoSEQ multiplex PCR; TCRdb's version includes in-frame clones alone and lacks a portion of them. The repertoire includes under 650,000 clones, about 96% of them detected once, and 0.06% sits in the top ten. The sequenced sample consisted of naive CD4+ T cells sorted from blood. This sample's subset: CD45RA+ positively selected. Receptor source: a woman aged 25 to 39 in good health.

The CDR3 DNA sequence: TGTGCCAGCAGCCAGCGGAACCCTAGACATTCACCCCTCCACTTT. Translating it yields CASSQRNPRHSPLHF. The V gene is TRBV14, the J gene TRBJ1-6; D remains unclear. The CDR3 is 15 amino acids. Germline V gene sequence: CDR1 SGHDN, CDR2 FVKESK. Trimming shortened V by 3 bases and J by 8 bases, and 14 bases separated the two germline ends.

The V gene is TRBV15, the J gene TRBJ2-7; possibly TRBD2 for D (5 bases). Germline CDR1 reads LNHNV; CDR2 reads YYDKDF (reference sequence). V lost 0 bases, J lost 0 bases, and 12 bases lay in between. There are 16 residues in the CDR3. The CDR3 DNA reads as TGTGCCACCAGCAGAGATAACACCCGGGGCTCCTACGAGCAGTACTTC. As protein: CATSRDNTRGSYEQYF.

The chain joins TRBV7-9 to TRBJ2-6, with 7 bases aligning to TRBD1. Germline assignment: CDR1 SEHNR and CDR2 FQNEAQ (reference sequence). This CDR3 has 15 residues. V dropped 5 bases and J dropped 2; count of bases not matched to a gene: 3. Written as DNA, the CDR3 is TGTGCCAGCAGCCACGACAGGGCTGGGGCCAACGTCCTGACTTTC. Encoded protein: CASSHDRAGANVLTF.

V gene TRBV11-2 combines with J gene TRBJ2-7; TRBD1 or TRBD2 may be the D gene (6 bases each). The CDR3 length is 18 residues. V lost 6 bases and J 0 bases, leaving 24 bases between the germline ends. CDR1 SGHAT and CDR2 FQNNGV come from the germline V gene. The DNA for the CDR3 is TGTGCCAGCAGACAGGTCAGGGGAAGGGCGGGAAGCTCCTACGAGCAGTACTTC. Its protein product is CASRQVRGRAGSSYEQYF.

This chain connects TRBV10-1 to TRBJ2-7, with D maybe TRBD2 (7 bases). V dropped 6 bases and J dropped 3 bases, with 15 bases sitting between them. CDR3 length equals 14 residues. Germline V gene data show CDR1 as WNHNN and CDR2 as SYGVQD (reference sequence). In DNA, the CDR3 is TGCGCCAGCAGCAACGGGGGGCCAAACTACGAGCAGTACTTC. Amino acids: CASSNGGPNYEQYF.

This chain uses TRBV27 with TRBJ1-5, with a possible D match to TRBD1 (5 bases). V was cut by 5 bases and J by 2 bases, with 16 bases left in between. The V gene's germline CDR1 is MNHEY and CDR2 SMNVEV (reference sequence). The CDR3 sequence is 16 residues long. The CDR3 coding sequence is TGTGCCAGCAGTCCCCAGAGGGGTAAGGGCAATCAGCCCCAGCATTTT. Residues: CASSPQRGKGNQPQHF.

The chain uses TRBV5-4 and TRBJ1-4, with no clear D. V shed 2 bases and J shed 0 bases, with 17 bases lying between them. The germline V gene encodes CDR1 SGHNT and CDR2 YYREEE (reference sequence). The CDR3 has 18 amino acids. CDR3 nucleotides: TGTGCCAGCAGCTTAAGGGTGGGAGCGCAAACAACTAATGAAAAACTGTTTTTT. Amino acid sequence: CASSLRVGAQTTNEKLFF.

This chain connects TRBV6-5 to TRBJ2-7; D possibly matches TRBD1 or TRBD2 (5 bases each). The ends were cut back, 1 base at V and 7 bases at J, with 17 bases in the middle. Germline CDR1 MNHEY, CDR2 SVGAGI. The length of the CDR3 is 15 residues. The CDR3 is CASSYFRPGGGEQYF. As DNA, the CDR3 is TGTGCCAGCAGTTACTTTAGGCCGGGTGGGGGAGAGCAGTACTTC.

V is TRBV18 and J is TRBJ1-3; D gene ambiguous. CDR3 size: 16 residues. Trimming took off 2 bases at V and 4 bases at J, with 15 bases between the two ends. Germline loops: CDR1 KGHSH, CDR2 LQKENI. This CDR3 is CASSPRRDTIGNTIYF. The CDR3 DNA sequence: TGTGCCAGCTCACCAAGGCGGGATACTATCGGAAACACCATATATTTT.

The chain is built from TRBV13 and TRBJ2-7; no clear D. Germline V gene sequence: CDR1 PRHDT, CDR2 FYEKMQ (reference sequence). The length of the CDR3 is 11 residues. Between the trimmed V and J ends, which lost 3 bases and 9 bases, there was a span of 9 bases. For the CDR3, the DNA is TGTGCCAGCAGCTTCGTTAATGTGCAGTACTTC. Protein sequence: CASSFVNVQYF. The entire variable domain, with the rest obtained from reference TRBV13 and TRBJ2-7, is as follows: AAGVIQSPRHLIKEKRETATLKCYPIPRHDTVYWYQQGPGQDPQFLISFYEKMQSDKGSIPDRFSAQQFSDYHSELNMSSLELGDSALYFCASSFVNVQYFGPGTRLTVT.

The CDR3 reads CASSPPGLAGPWEQYF. For the CDR3, the DNA is TGTGCCAGCTCACCACCTGGACTAGCGGGCCCTTGGGAGCAGTACTTC. J is TRBJ2-7 and V is TRBV18; the match to TRBD2 covers 11 bases. The CDR3 runs to 16 residues. Unmatched junction bases numbered 8, after V lost 0 bases and J lost 7 bases. Germline lookup yields CDR1 KGHSH and CDR2 LQKENI.

This chain connects TRBV6-5 to TRBJ2-7; 10 nucleotides match TRBD1. V gave up 6 bases and J gave up 4 bases; unmatched junction bases: 9. The CDR3 sequence is 15 residues long. Germline lookup yields CDR1 MNHEY and CDR2 SVGAGI. CDR3 residues: CASSQRGTGVYEQYF. The CDR3 DNA is TGTGCCAGCAGCCAACGTGGGACAGGGGTATACGAGCAGTACTTC.

Comment on this clone: Other DNA sequences of this sample code for an identical CDR3. The CDR3 nucleotides are TGTGCCAGCAGCTCCAGCTACGAGCAGTACTTC. It encodes CASSSSYEQYF. The V gene is TRBV9, the J gene TRBJ2-7, with no clear D. Germline V gene data show CDR1 as SGDLS and CDR2 as YYNGEE. Trimming shortened V by 4 bases and J by 3 bases, and 5 bases separated the two germline ends. The CDR3 is 11 amino acids.

The V call is TRBV18, the J call TRBJ1-1, with D tentatively TRBD1 (5 bases). The V end lost 1 base, the J end lost 5 bases, and 17 bases lay between the germline ends. The CDR3 sequence is 16 residues long. CDR1 KGHSH and CDR2 LQKENI come from the germline V gene. The chain's CDR3 is CASSPQRSAGRTEAFF. CDR3 nucleotides: TGTGCCAGCTCACCACAGCGGTCGGCAGGGCGGACTGAAGCTTTCTTT.